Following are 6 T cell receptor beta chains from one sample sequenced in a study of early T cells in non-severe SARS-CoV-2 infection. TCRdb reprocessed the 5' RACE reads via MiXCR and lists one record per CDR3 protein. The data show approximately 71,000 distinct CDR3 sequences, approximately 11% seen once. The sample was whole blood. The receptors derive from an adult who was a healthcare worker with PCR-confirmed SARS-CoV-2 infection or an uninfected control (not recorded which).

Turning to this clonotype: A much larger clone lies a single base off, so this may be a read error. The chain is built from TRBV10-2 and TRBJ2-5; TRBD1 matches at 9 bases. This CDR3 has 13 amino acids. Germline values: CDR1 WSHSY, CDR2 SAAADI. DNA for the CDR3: TGCGCCAGCAGTGGGGACAGGGCGCTGGCCCATTACTTC. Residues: CASSGDRALAHYF.

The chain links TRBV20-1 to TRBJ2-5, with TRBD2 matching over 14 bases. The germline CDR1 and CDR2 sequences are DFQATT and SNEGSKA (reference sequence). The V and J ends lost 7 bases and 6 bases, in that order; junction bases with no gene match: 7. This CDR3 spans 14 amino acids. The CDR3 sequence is CSVMGLAGAQTQYF. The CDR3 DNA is TGCAGTGTGATGGGACTAGCGGGAGCGCAGACCCAGTACTTC.

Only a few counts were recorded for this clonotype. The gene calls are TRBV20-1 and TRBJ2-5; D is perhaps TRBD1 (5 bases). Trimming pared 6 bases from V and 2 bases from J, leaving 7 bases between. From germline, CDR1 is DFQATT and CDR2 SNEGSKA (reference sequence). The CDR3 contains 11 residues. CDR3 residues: CSAAGQETQYF. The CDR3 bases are TGCAGTGCGGCAGGGCAAGAGACCCAGTACTTC.

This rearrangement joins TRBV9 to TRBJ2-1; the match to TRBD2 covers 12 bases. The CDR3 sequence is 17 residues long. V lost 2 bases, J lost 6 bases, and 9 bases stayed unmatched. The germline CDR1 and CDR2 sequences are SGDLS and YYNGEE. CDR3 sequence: CASSVEPTSGSGNEQFF. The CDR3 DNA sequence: TGTGCCAGCAGCGTCGAACCGACTAGCGGGAGTGGCAATGAGCAGTTCTTC.

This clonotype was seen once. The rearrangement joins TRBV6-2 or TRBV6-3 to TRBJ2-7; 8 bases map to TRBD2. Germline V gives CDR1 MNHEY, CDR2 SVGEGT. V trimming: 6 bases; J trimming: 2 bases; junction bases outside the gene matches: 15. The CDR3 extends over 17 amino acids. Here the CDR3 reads CASSPDGGGPTTYEQYF. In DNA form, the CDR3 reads TGTGCCAGCAGCCCCGACGGGGGGGGACCAACTACCTACGAGCAGTACTTC.

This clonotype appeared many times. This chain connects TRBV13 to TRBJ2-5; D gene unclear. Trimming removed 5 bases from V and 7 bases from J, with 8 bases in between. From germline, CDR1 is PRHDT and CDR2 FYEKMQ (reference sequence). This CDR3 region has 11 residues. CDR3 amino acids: CASSLGVTQYF. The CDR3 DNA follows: TGTGCCAGCAGCCTTGGGGTGACCCAGTACTTC.